This is a list of T cell receptor beta chains from one sample in a study of vaccination effects on CD4 cells after COVID-19. The assay was immunoSEQ multiplex PCR, and TCRdb's table has in-frame clones only and misses some. The sample lists about 27,000 clones, approximately 83% seen once, with roughly 1.4% in the top ten. Their cognate antigens are unknown. The sample was CD4+ T cells from PBMCs cultured with HCoV-NL63 spike peptides, taken after COVID-19 vaccination. Receptors originate from a human donor who received a COVID-19 vaccine. Some clones in this sample may be carry-over from other donors' samples. Each CDR3 is given with its conserved first and last residue. A D gene is named only where the DNA matches it firmly. The size field is filled for only some rows; it gives once, few, many or a size class.

v_gene	d_gene	j_gene	abundance	CDR3nt	CDR3aa
TRBV2	NA	TRBJ1-4	NA	TGTGCCAGCAGTGGAGATAGATCTAATGAAAAACTGTTTTTT	CASSGDRSNEKLFF
TRBV7-2	TRBD1	TRBJ1-1	NA	TGTGCCAGCAGCTACCGGACAGGGGGTGGTTTGAACACTGAAGCTTTCTTT	CASSYRTGGGLNTEAFF
TRBV12-3/TRBV12-4	NA	TRBJ1-5	NA	TGTGCCAGCAGTTTCGGGAATCAGCCCCAGCATTTT	CASSFGNQPQHF
TRBV12-3/TRBV12-4	NA	TRBJ1-4	NA	TGTGCCAGCAGTTTGGGGGAAAAACTGTTTTTT	CASSLGEKLFF
TRBV4-3	NA	TRBJ1-1	NA	TGCGCCAGCAGCCAAAGCGCGGGACACCCGAACACTGAAGCTTTCTTT	CASSQSAGHPNTEAFF
TRBV6-5	NA	TRBJ1-2	NA	TGTGCCAGCAGTAGAGAAGGGGGACAACGGTATGGCTACACCTTC	CASSREGGQRYGYTF
TRBV4-3	TRBD2	TRBJ2-3	NA	TGCGCCAGCAGCCAAAGGTATCGCGGGGGTATCACAGATACGCAGTATTTT	CASSQRYRGGITDTQYF
TRBV29-1	NA	TRBJ1-2	NA	TGCAGCGTGGGGACCCAAGCTAACTATGGCTACACCTTC	CSVGTQANYGYTF
TRBV9	TRBD2	TRBJ2-2	once	TGTGCCAGCAGCATCCGGGCTAGCGGCACCGGGGAGCTGTTTTTT	CASSIRASGTGELFF
TRBV30	NA	TRBJ1-5	NA	TGTGCCTGGAGTGTCGGTTGGCAGCCCCAGCATTTT	CAWSVGWQPQHF
TRBV5-4	TRBD2	TRBJ2-1	NA	TGTGCCCTGAGGCTAGCGGGAGTAAATGAGCAGTTCTTC	CALRLAGVNEQFF
TRBV6-6	NA	TRBJ1-5	NA	TGTGCCAGCAGTTACTCAGGTTATCAGCCCCAGCATTTT	CASSYSGYQPQHF
TRBV6-5	NA	TRBJ2-5	once	TGTGCCAGCAATCGGGACATCACTGCGCCGGCCCAGTACTTC	CASNRDITAPAQYF
TRBV29-1	TRBD1	TRBJ2-1	NA	TGCAGCGGGGCGAGGGACAGGGCGAGAAATGAGCAGTTCTTC	CSGARDRARNEQFF
TRBV6-5	NA	TRBJ1-2	NA	TGTGCCAGCAGTTACTCTGGGGGCGGCGGCTACACCTTC	CASSYSGGGGYTF
TRBV6-5	NA	TRBJ2-2	NA	TGTGCCAGCAGTCGCGACTTCAACACCGGGGAGCTGTTTTTT	CASSRDFNTGELFF
TRBV18	TRBD1	TRBJ1-2	once	TGTGCCAGCTCCTCCGAGACAGGGACCCATGGCTACACCTTC	CASSSETGTHGYTF
TRBV24-1	NA	TRBJ2-2	NA	TGTGCCACTACCTCGAGTGGGGGCGACACCGGGGAGCTGTTTTTT	CATTSSGGDTGELFF
TRBV27	TRBD1	TRBJ1-4	NA	TGTGCCAGCAGTAAAACCGGGACAGGGGGGGAAAAACTGTTTTTT	CASSKTGTGGEKLFF
TRBV7-2	NA	TRBJ2-1	NA	TGTGCCAGCAGCCCCGCCAGGGGGGTCAATGAGCAGTTCTTC	CASSPARGVNEQFF
TRBV30	NA	TRBJ2-1	NA	TGTGCCTGGAGTGTACGCTTATCCCTTGACAATGAGCAGTTCTTC	CAWSVRLSLDNEQFF
TRBV18	NA	TRBJ1-3	few	TGTGCCAGCTCACTAACAGGAACCTCTGGAAACACCATATATTTT	CASSLTGTSGNTIYF
TRBV5-5	NA	TRBJ1-1	NA	TGTGCCAGCAGCTTGGCAGGGGAAGGCACTGAAGCTTTCTTT	CASSLAGEGTEAFF
TRBV6-6	NA	TRBJ1-4	once	TGTGCCAGCAGTTTTACAACTAATGAAAAACTGTTTTTT	CASSFTTNEKLFF
TRBV28	NA	TRBJ1-5	NA	TGTGCCAGCAGCTCCCTCTATCAGCCCCAGCATTTT	CASSSLYQPQHF
TRBV3-1/TRBV3-2	NA	TRBJ1-2	NA	TGTGCCAGCAGCCGGAATGAAGGTGGCTACACCTTC	CASSRNEGGYTF
TRBV6-2/TRBV6-3	NA	TRBJ1-5	NA	TGTGCCAGCAGTCACCTTAAAGACCAGCCCCAGCATTTT	CASSHLKDQPQHF
TRBV5-1	NA	TRBJ1-3	few	TGCGCCAGCAGCTTGGTGGGGGCGCGGTATGGAAACACCATATATTTT	CASSLVGARYGNTIYF
TRBV24-1	NA	TRBJ2-2	NA	TGTGCCACCAGTGACACCGGGACCAGAGTCAACGGGGAGCTGTTTTTT	CATSDTGTRVNGELFF
TRBV6-6	NA	TRBJ2-5	NA	TGTGCCAGCATCGGTGGGGGTTCAGGAGAGACCCAGTACTTC	CASIGGGSGETQYF
TRBV14	NA	TRBJ2-5	NA	TGTGCCAGCAGCCAAGGGCCCCCCATCGGGACCCAGTACTTC	CASSQGPPIGTQYF
TRBV29-1	TRBD2	TRBJ2-5	NA	TGCAGTGGGGGGACTAGCGGGGGGGCCGAGACCCAGTACTTC	CSGGTSGGAETQYF
TRBV19	TRBD1	TRBJ2-4	NA	TGTGCCAGTAGTATAGGGCAGGGGGCGGGAAACATTCAGTACTTC	CASSIGQGAGNIQYF
TRBV6-4	TRBD2	TRBJ2-1	NA	TGTGCCAGCAGTGCACGGACTAGCGGGCGACTGTACAATGAGCAGTTCTTC	CASSARTSGRLYNEQFF
TRBV7-2	NA	TRBJ2-1	NA	TGTGCCAGCAGCTTAGGTCGTCTGGGGGCGGGTGAGCAGTTCTTC	CASSLGRLGAGEQFF
TRBV7-2	NA	TRBJ1-2	NA	TGTGCCAGCAGCTTAGTCCGGGTGGGCCTACTTGGCTATGGCTACACCTTC	CASSLVRVGLLGYGYTF
TRBV6-2/TRBV6-3	NA	TRBJ1-3	few	TGTGCCAGCAGTCGCAGTGCTGGAAACACCATATATTTT	CASSRSAGNTIYF
TRBV19	NA	TRBJ1-1	NA	TGTGCCAGTAGTATCCAAAGGAACACTGAAGCTTTCTTT	CASSIQRNTEAFF
TRBV19	NA	TRBJ2-2	few	TGTGCCAGTACCAACAACCCCATCAGGGGGAACACCGGGGAGCTGTTTTTT	CASTNNPIRGNTGELFF
TRBV7-2	NA	TRBJ1-5	NA	TGTGCCAGCAGCAACGACAAGAACCCTCGGCAGCCCCAGCATTTT	CASSNDKNPRQPQHF
TRBV12-3/TRBV12-4	NA	TRBJ1-1	medium-sized	TGTGCCAGCAGTTTGACAGCTAACACTGAAGCTTTCTTT	CASSLTANTEAFF
TRBV9	TRBD1	TRBJ1-1	NA	TGTGCCAGCAGCGCCCCGACAGGGGGGCACACTGAAGCTTTCTTT	CASSAPTGGHTEAFF
TRBV19	TRBD1	TRBJ2-3	NA	TGTGCCAGGGGACAGGGGATTAATACGCAGTATTTT	CARGQGINTQYF
TRBV29-1	NA	TRBJ2-2	NA	TGCAGCGTTGAGTCAGCCCCGAACACCGGGGAGCTGTTTTTT	CSVESAPNTGELFF
TRBV7-2	NA	TRBJ2-5	NA	TGTGCCAGCAGCCAGGGGCGCCCACCACAAGAGACCCAGTACTTC	CASSQGRPPQETQYF
TRBV5-1	TRBD2	TRBJ2-5	NA	TGCGCCAGCAGCCCCCTGGCGGGGGGGTTGGGGGAGACCCAGTACTTC	CASSPLAGGLGETQYF
TRBV6-2/TRBV6-3	NA	TRBJ2-3	NA	TGTGCCAGCAGTCTGGGGGCAGGCACAGATACGCAGTATTTT	CASSLGAGTDTQYF
TRBV7-2	NA	TRBJ1-2	once	TGTGCCAGCAGCTTAGACGACAGGTTGACTCGGGGCTACACCTTC	CASSLDDRLTRGYTF
TRBV24-1	NA	TRBJ1-2	NA	TGTGCCACCAGTGATCCGGGACAAAACTATGGCTACACCTTC	CATSDPGQNYGYTF
TRBV18	NA	TRBJ1-2	NA	TGTGCCAGCTCACCAGACAAGGACTATGGCTACACCTTC	CASSPDKDYGYTF
TRBV9	NA	TRBJ2-3	NA	TGTGCCAGCAGCGTAACGAGCACAGATACGCAGTATTTT	CASSVTSTDTQYF
TRBV18	NA	TRBJ1-1	NA	TGTGCCAGCTCACCTGACGGGAACACTGAAGCTTTCTTT	CASSPDGNTEAFF
TRBV5-4	NA	TRBJ2-1	NA	TGTGCCAGCAGTCTTAACATAGACAATGAGCAGTTCTTC	CASSLNIDNEQFF
TRBV2	NA	TRBJ2-2	NA	TGTGCCAGCAGTAGACAGGTCTCGAACACCGGGGAGCTGTTTTTT	CASSRQVSNTGELFF